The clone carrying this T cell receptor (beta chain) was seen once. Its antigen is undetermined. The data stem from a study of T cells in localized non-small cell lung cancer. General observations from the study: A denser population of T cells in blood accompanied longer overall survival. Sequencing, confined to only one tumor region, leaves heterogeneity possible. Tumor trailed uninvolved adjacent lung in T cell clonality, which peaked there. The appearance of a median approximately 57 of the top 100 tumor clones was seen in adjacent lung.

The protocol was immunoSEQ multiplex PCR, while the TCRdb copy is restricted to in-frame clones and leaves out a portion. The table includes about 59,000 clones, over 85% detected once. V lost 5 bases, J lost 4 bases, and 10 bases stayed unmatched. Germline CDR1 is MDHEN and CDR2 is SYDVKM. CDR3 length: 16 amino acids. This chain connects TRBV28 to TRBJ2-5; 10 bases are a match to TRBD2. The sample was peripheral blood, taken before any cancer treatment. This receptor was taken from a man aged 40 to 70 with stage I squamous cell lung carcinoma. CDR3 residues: CASSALSGRAVETQYF. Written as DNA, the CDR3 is TGTGCCAGCAGTGCTTTAAGCGGGAGGGCCGTAGAGACCCAGTACTTC.